This TCR beta chain was recovered during a study of shared T cell receptors in the human thymus. Measured with immunoSEQ multiplex PCR; TCRdb has only the in-frame clones, and not every one. This sample has some 700,000 clones, with roughly 88% found just once. The germline V and J ends were trimmed by 5 bases and 2 bases, with 15 bases remaining between them. The CDR3 is made up of 15 amino acids. Germline lookup yields CDR1 SGHAT and CDR2 FQNNGV. These data are also associated with another study on human thymus T cells. That paper adds: Corrective surgery for congenital heart defects was being performed on the healthy Finnish infants who served as donors. The source of the thymus tissue was resections taken during corrective heart surgery. Seemingly biased V and J gene usage marked thymic and blood repertoires. Thymic repertoires of unrelated individuals were reported in related research to overlap highly.

The specimen sequenced was thymocytes. The clonotype originates from a girl under three years old with a congenital heart defect. The V gene is TRBV11-2, the J gene TRBJ1-2, with TRBD1 as a possible D gene (6 bases). The CDR3 coding sequence is TGTGCCAGCAGCCCAAACCGGGACACGAACTATGGCTACACCTTC. It specifies CASSPNRDTNYGYTF.